Following are 3 T cell receptor beta chains from one sample sequenced in a study of Ad26.COV2.S vaccination and SARS-CoV-2 variants. Sequencing used immunoSEQ multiplex PCR; TCRdb keeps in-frame clones, though not all of them. Seen here are 380,000 or so clones, about four fifths observed once, and the top ten hold almost 7.5%. The treatment here: 15 to 20 received Ad26.COV2.S at low or high dose, single or two shots; several received placebo; per-sample allocation not given. Sampling took place 63 days after the first vaccine or placebo injection. The sample here was peripheral blood, taken in a trial of Ad26.COV2.S vaccine versus placebo. These receptors were taken from a person aged 18-60 years who received the Ad26.COV2.S COVID-19 vaccine or a placebo.

The CDR3, as DNA: TGTGCCAGCAGCTTAGCGGTGGCAGGCTATGGCTACACCTTC. Protein sequence: CASSLAVAGYGYTF. This chain connects TRBV7-9 to TRBJ1-2, with D unclear. V was shortened by 0 bases and J by 4 bases, with 9 bases between the two germline ends. The germline CDR1 and CDR2 sequences are SEHNR and FQNEAQ (reference sequence). This CDR3 spans 14 amino acids.

The chain carries TRBV13 and TRBJ2-1, with 14 nucleotides matching TRBD2. The CDR3 extends over 14 amino acids. The trim removed 6 bases at V and 7 bases at J, leaving 2 bases unmatched. The germline V gene has CDR1 PRHDT and CDR2 FYEKMQ (reference sequence). CDR3 region: CASRGLAGENEQFF. CDR3 DNA sequence: TGTGCCAGCAGGGGACTAGCGGGAGAGAATGAGCAGTTCTTC.

The chain couples TRBV5-1 to TRBJ2-7; D could derive from TRBD1 or TRBD2 (5 bases each). Trimming stripped 0 bases from V and 6 bases from J, with 7 bases between. This CDR3 is built from 12 residues. Looked up from germline, CDR1 is SGHRS and CDR2 is YFSETQ. The CDR3 DNA follows: TGCGCCAGCAGCTTGGGGGGGACCGAGCAGTACTTC. It encodes CASSLGGTEQYF.